This T cell receptor beta chain is from a study of CD8+ T cells in alopecia areata listed by TCRdb under 2018. About the investigation overall: In both human patients and the C3H/HeJ mouse model, the study applied high-throughput TCRbeta sequencing to look at T cell clonal expansion in alopecia areata. The RNA source kit depended on sample type: the PAXgene miRNA kit for fixed scalp, the miRNeasy kit for PBMCs, and the RNeasy kit for mouse skin. On the human side, TCRbeta sequencing was run on scalp tissue and on sorted CD4+ and CD8+ peripheral blood T cells from healthy controls and from alopecia areata patients with either patchy or totalis/universalis disease. Scalp clonality was compared among normal scalp (n=4), patchy alopecia areata scalp (n=8), and alopecia totalis/universalis scalp (n=8). immunoSEQ multiplex PCR using 35 Vbeta forward primers and 13 Jbeta reverse primers was used to amplify TCRbeta CDR3 regions. General findings and caveats noted by the study authors: Lesional scalp, especially in alopecia totalis/universalis, showed higher clonality and more expanded CD8+ clones than normal scalp, suggesting antigenic drive. Shared TCR sequences between patients were less evident than in mice, which may be partly attributable to HLA diversity in the patient population. Resident alphabeta T cells in normal human skin are also sequenced, complicating scalp TCR repertoire analysis, unlike mouse skin dominated by gammadelta T cells.

Library preparation used the immunoSEQ multiplex PCR assay. For TCR sequencing, RNA was extracted from every sample and reverse transcribed into cDNA to serve as template. First-strand cDNA was synthesized with SuperScript III using a 2:1 mix of oligo-dT and random hexamers. A synthetic immune receptor repertoire was used to assess amplification bias, and residual bias was removed computationally. The study's processing was this. Raw reads were preprocessed to remove errors, and CDR3 was defined according to IMGT conventions as the region from the conserved cysteine to phenylalanine. Clonality was calculated as 1 minus Shannon entropy normalized by log2 of the number of productive unique TCRs. Whether scalp clones were CD4 or CD8 was inferred by matching scalp TCRbeta sequences against CD4 and CD8 repertoires sorted from blood. The immuneACCESS repertoire file appears here via TCRdb, limited to in-frame rearrangements. These files lack a portion of the clones; in checked studies, under half of the deficit traces to unresolved V genes, and the cause of the others is not known. D and trimming come from the DNA, and the V and J calls and clone size come from that table. The sample table contains about 200,000 clones; only one count was recorded for 45% to 70% of them. The ten largest clones represent 4% to 6% of the sample.

Worth noting for this clone: This receptor's antigen is unknown. No much larger clone is present one base from it, and per-base qualities are unavailable.

PBMCs were isolated by density centrifugation and stained for CD3, CD4 and CD8, and CD4+ and CD8+ T cells were sorted on a FACSAria. Scalp biopsies and blood samples were obtained from unaffected controls. The CDR3 has 16 amino acids, counting the end cysteine and phenylalanine. The retained sequence is limited to the CDR3, 48 bases, with the frame set at the first base. The germline V gene yields SGHRS for CDR1 and YFSETQ for CDR2. The germline ends are 15 bases apart after V is trimmed by 0 bases and J by 5 bases. The receptor comes from a human donor in good health. The receptor chain draws on TRBV5-1 and TRBJ2-1; the best D guess is TRBD1, with 5 bases matching. Sequenced input: CD8+ T cells sorted from blood. CDR3 loop: CASSLGSRVSNNEQFF. Read as DNA, the sequence is TGCGCCAGCAGCTTGGGGAGCAGGGTGTCCAACAATGAGCAGTTCTTC.